These 10 T cell receptor beta chains were all obtained from the same sample, sequenced in a study of blood T cell repertoires in COVID-19. The method was immunoSEQ multiplex PCR; TCRdb's version includes in-frame clones alone and lacks a portion of them. The table lists tens of thousands of clones, 88% of them singletons. The sequencing input was peripheral blood. Every receptor here comes from a human donor in a cohort sampled during active COVID-19.

A remark on this clone: It is unclear where the CDR3 begins or ends on the DNA, so no DNA is shown, and the CDR3 is as TCRdb lists it. The chain joins TRBV21-1 to TRBJ2-3; TRBD2, the D gene given by the table, was not confirmed from the DNA. TRBV21-1 is marked as a pseudogene. The CDR3 adds up to 16 amino acids, both ends counted. CDR3 sequence reads: CASSKVVGEGTDTQYF.

The chain is built from TRBV7-8 and TRBJ2-1; TRBD1 aligns across 8 bases. Trimming removed 5 bases from V and 8 bases from J; junction bases left unmatched: 11. This CDR3 is built from 15 residues. Germline CDR1 and CDR2: SGHVS and FQNEAQ. CDR3 in DNA: TGTGCCAGCAGCCGCGAGCAGGGGGCCTCGGATGAGCAGTTCTTC. Its protein is CASSREQGASDEQFF.

The J gene is TRBJ1-2, the V gene TRBV4-2; no reliable D call. The CDR3 is made up of 13 amino acids. With 1 base removed from V and 4 bases from J, the gap between germline ends came to 7 bases. CDR1 and CDR2 from the germline V gene are LGHNA and YNFKEQ. CDR3: CASSQAGSYGYTF. The CDR3 DNA reads TGTGCCAGCAGCCAAGCCGGGAGCTATGGCTACACCTTC.

This clone was seen a handful of times. The chain carries TRBV7-6 and TRBJ1-1; D not certain. V was shortened by 5 bases and J by 1 base, with 20 bases between the two germline ends. Germline-derived CDR1 and CDR2 are SGHVS and FNYEAQ. The CDR3 length is 17 residues. The CDR3 spells CASSLLLIPGGNTEAFF. CDR3 DNA sequence: TGTGCCAGCAGCCTCCTGTTGATACCAGGAGGGAACACTGAAGCTTTCTTT.

The chain combines TRBV7-8 with TRBJ2-5; the match to TRBD2 covers 13 bases. The J segment lost 5 bases and the V segment lost 5 bases, leaving 8 bases of the junction unmatched. This CDR3 region has 16 residues. Looked up from germline, CDR1 is SGHVS and CDR2 is FQNEAQ. CDR3 in amino acids: CASSATSGGAWETQYF. CDR3 in DNA: TGTGCCAGCAGCGCAACTAGCGGGGGGGCTTGGGAGACCCAGTACTTC.

J is TRBJ1-1 and V is TRBV29-1; D not resolved. The CDR3 consists of 13 residues. The germline V gene has CDR1 SQVTM and CDR2 ANQGSEA. CDR3 coding DNA: TGCACCGGAAGCGTTATGGGGAACACTGAAGCTTTCTTT. Translated: CTGSVMGNTEAFF.

This clone was picked up one time. The chain couples TRBV18 to TRBJ2-5; 7 nucleotides match TRBD1. Germline CDR1 reads KGHSH; CDR2 reads LQKENI. CDR3 length equals 14 residues. The J segment lost 5 bases and the V segment lost 1 base, leaving 4 bases of the junction unmatched. CDR3 in DNA: TGTGCCAGCTCACCACGACAGGGTCCGGAGACCCAGTACTTC. Its protein product is CASSPRQGPETQYF.

This chain links TRBV19 with TRBJ2-7; D possibly corresponds to TRBD1 (6 bases). Germline V gene sequence: CDR1 LNHDA, CDR2 SQIVND (reference sequence). Trimming removed 8 bases from V and 4 bases from J, with 21 bases in between. The CDR3 contains 15 residues. CDR3 loop: CASLTWTERRYEQYF. The CDR3, as DNA: TGTGCCAGTCTAACCTGGACAGAAAGGAGATACGAGCAGTACTTC. Filled out from reference TRBV19 and TRBJ2-7, the complete variable domain reads DGGITQSPKYLFRKEGQNVTLSCEQNLNHDAMYWYRQDPGQGLRLIYYSQIVNDFQKGDIAEGYSVSREKKESFPLTVTSAQKNPTAFYLCASLTWTERRYEQYFGPGTRLTVT.

This clone has only a few counts. The rearrangement links TRBV19 to TRBJ1-5; 8 nucleotides line up with TRBD1. Per the germline V gene, CDR1 is LNHDA and CDR2 is SQIVND (reference sequence). Losses at the gene ends were 2 bases for V and 7 bases for J; bases not matched to a gene: 1. This CDR3 is 13 amino acids long. This CDR3 is CASSIQGAQPQHF. CDR3 DNA sequence: TGTGCCAGTAGTATACAGGGGGCACAGCCCCAGCATTTT.

This clone was recorded only once. The chain has TRBV28 and TRBJ2-7; 15 bases fit TRBD2. The CDR3 consists of 17 residues. The V and J ends lost 10 bases and 10 bases, in that order; junction bases with no gene match: 20. In germline, CDR1 is MDHEN, CDR2 SYDVKM. CDR3 region: CATELPGLAGGPTGQYF. CDR3 DNA: TGTGCCACCGAATTGCCGGGACTAGCGGGAGGCCCCACCGGACAGTACTTC.